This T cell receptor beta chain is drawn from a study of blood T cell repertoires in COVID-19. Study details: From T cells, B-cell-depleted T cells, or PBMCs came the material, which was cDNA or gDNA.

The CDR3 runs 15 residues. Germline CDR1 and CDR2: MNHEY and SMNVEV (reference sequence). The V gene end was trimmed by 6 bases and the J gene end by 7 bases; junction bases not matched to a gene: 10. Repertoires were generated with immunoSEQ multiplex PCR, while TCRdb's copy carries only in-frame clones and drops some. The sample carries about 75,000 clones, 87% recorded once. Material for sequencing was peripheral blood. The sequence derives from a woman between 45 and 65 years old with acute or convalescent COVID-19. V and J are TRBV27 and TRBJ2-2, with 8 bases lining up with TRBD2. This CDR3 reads CASRIAGILSGELFF. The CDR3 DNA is TGTGCCAGCAGGATAGCGGGAATACTGAGCGGGGAGCTGTTTTTT.